The 8 T cell receptor beta chains in this list originate from one sample, sequenced in a study of T cells in Graves' hyperthyroidism and ophthalmopathy. Using RNA transcripts as the source, TCR beta CDR3 regions were amplified. RT-PCR in the first round (using the HTBI primer set) targeted the TCR CDR3. TCRdb passed the multiplex PCR reads through MiXCR, listing each CDR3 protein once. The repertoire holds around 600,000 distinct CDR3 sequences, 40% to 55% seen once, with about 7.7% in the top ten. Sequenced material: peripheral blood or thyroid tissue (not recorded which). Receptors were obtained from an adult man with Graves' disease, either hyperthyroidism or ophthalmopathy (not recorded which).

The chain uses TRBV7-9 and TRBJ1-1; D unresolved. CDR3 length: 14 residues. Germline CDR1 reads SEHNR; CDR2 reads FQNEAQ (reference sequence). V lost 3 bases, J lost 1 base, and 9 bases lay in between. The DNA of the CDR3 is TGTGCCAGCAGCTTGCTACAGCAGAACACTGAAGCTTTCTTT. This codes for CASSLLQQNTEAFF.

Only a few counts were recorded for this clonotype. CDR3 in amino acids: CASSDVGGEKLFF. The CDR3, as DNA: TGTGCCAGCAGTGATGTTGGGGGTGAAAAACTGTTTTTT. The chain joins TRBV2 to TRBJ1-4; D perhaps matches TRBD1 (5 bases). The CDR3 totals 13 residues. Trimming pared 3 bases from V and 7 bases from J, leaving 9 bases between. The germline V gene has CDR1 SNHLY and CDR2 FYNNEI.

This clonotype appeared a few times. The chain is built from TRBV7-8 and TRBJ1-1, with D perhaps matching TRBD1 (5 bases). This CDR3 is built from 15 residues. Trimming left V 4 bases short and J 0 bases short, with 12 bases between. Germline CDR1 SGHVS, CDR2 FQNEAQ. This CDR3 is CASSSGQTLNTEAFF. CDR3 bases: TGTGCCAGCAGCTCCGGACAAACTCTGAACACTGAAGCTTTCTTT.

V and J are TRBV5-4 and TRBJ2-2; D is undetermined. In germline, CDR1 is SGHNT, CDR2 YYREEE (reference sequence). V was shortened by 3 bases and J by 1 base, with 10 bases between the two germline ends. This CDR3 is 15 amino acids long. The CDR3 is CASSWAVQNTGELFF. The CDR3 DNA reads as TGTGCCAGCAGCTGGGCCGTCCAGAACACCGGGGAGCTGTTTTTT.

Worth noting for this clonotype: It may be a read error: a sequence one base away is much more abundant. The J gene is TRBJ1-3, the V gene TRBV2; D is ambiguous. CDR3 length equals 14 residues. The germline V and J ends were trimmed by 3 bases and 8 bases, with 14 bases remaining between them. Germline V CDR1 and CDR2: SNHLY, FYNNEI. Here the CDR3 reads CASSEGSSEDTIYF. In DNA form, the CDR3 reads TGTGCCAGCAGTGAGGGCTCCTCTGAGGACACCATATATTTT.

The genes are TRBV2 and TRBJ2-7; 11 nucleotides line up with TRBD2. Germline CDR1 SNHLY, CDR2 FYNNEI. J lost 3 bases, V lost 5 bases, and 18 bases had no gene match. This CDR3 contains 19 residues. The CDR3: CASSYATGTMTSGVYEQYF. The CDR3 bases are TGTGCCAGCAGTTACGCGACCGGGACAATGACTAGCGGGGTCTACGAGCAGTACTTC.

The chain recombines TRBV7-2 with TRBJ1-4, with D perhaps TRBD1 (5 bases). CDR3 length: 16 amino acids. Trimming stripped 5 bases from V and 6 bases from J, with 19 bases between. Germline V gene data show CDR1 as SGHTA and CDR2 as FQGNSA. CDR3 sequence (DNA): TGTGCCAGCAGCCCGAACCCCAGTGGGACGGATGAAAAACTGTTTTTT. This gives the protein CASSPNPSGTDEKLFF.

This clonotype was seen a few times. The chain employs TRBV14 and TRBJ1-5; D gene unclear. The CDR3 has 14 amino acids. V dropped 6 bases and J dropped 2 bases, with 11 bases sitting between them. CDR1 is SGHDN, CDR2 FVKESK, per germline. The CDR3 bases are TGTGCCAGCAGTCACCGAAGAGGCAATCAGCCCCAGCATTTT. Translation: CASSHRRGNQPQHF.